The T cell receptor (beta chain) described here comes from a study of Graves' ophthalmopathy and Graves' hyperthyroidism. Overall study findings and caveats: Blood shared most expanded thyroid clonotypes above 0.001 frequency.

In this cohort, patients with other autoimmune diseases, uncontrolled infections, pregnancy or lactation were excluded. This clonotype was seen at least ten times. Its antigen is undetermined. Scientists amplified the TCR beta CDR3 regions from RNA transcripts. A first-round RT-PCR used HTBI primers, followed by a second-round multiplex PCR. Each CDR3 protein is one row after TCRdb ran MiXCR on the multiplex PCR reads. The data show 150,000 to 200,000 distinct CDR3 sequences, 35% to 50% seen once. CDR1 MNHEY and CDR2 SVGAGI come from the germline V gene. V lost 4 bases, J lost 0 bases, and 13 bases lay in between. This CDR3 is built from 15 residues.

Material for sequencing was peripheral blood. The clonotype comes from a man aged 25-40 years with Graves' ophthalmopathy. The V and J genes are TRBV6-5 and TRBJ2-7, with a possible D match to TRBD1 (6 bases). CDR3 sequence (DNA): TGTGCCAGCAGTTGGGGGCGGCGCCACTCCTACGAGCAGTACTTC. It codes for CASSWGRRHSYEQYF.